This TCR beta chain was recovered during a study of CD8 T cells in Susac syndrome. From blood CD8+ and CD4+ T cells, TCR beta sequences were generated. Random hexamers were used to reverse transcribe an amount of roughly 0.5 to 1 ug RNA. Coverage of TCR beta CDR3 amplification by immunoSEQ multiplex PCR extended to 54 Vbeta and 13 Jbeta. TCRdb reanalysed the immunoSEQ multiplex PCR reads using MiXCR and keeps one entry per CDR3 protein. The sample has around 190,000 distinct CDR3 sequences, about 95% seen once. The source of this sequence is a human donor with multiple sclerosis. Sequenced: CD8+ T cells from PBMCs.

The CDR3 here is CASSSITGANVLTF. CDR3 DNA: TGTGCCAGCAGTTCGATAACCGGGGCCAACGTCCTGACTTTC. The chain combines TRBV27 with TRBJ2-6; D unresolved. CDR1 MNHEY and CDR2 SMNVEV come from the germline V gene (reference sequence). The ends were cut back, 4 bases at V and 4 bases at J, with 8 bases in the middle. The CDR3 runs to 14 residues.